These 14 T cell receptor beta chains were all obtained from the same sample, sequenced in a study of T cells in Graves' hyperthyroidism and ophthalmopathy. Amplified regions were TCR beta CDR3 sequences from RNA transcripts. First-round RT-PCR of the TCR CDR3 relied on the HTBI primer set. A single record per CDR3 protein comes from TCRdb applying MiXCR to the multiplex PCR reads. The sample includes hundreds of thousands of distinct CDR3 sequences, roughly 16% of them seen just once. Input material: blood. The receptors were sampled from a woman aged 40 to 50 with Graves' ophthalmopathy.

This clonotype was recorded many times. The rearrangement joins TRBV6-2 or TRBV6-3 to TRBJ2-5, with unresolved D. The CDR3 extends over 15 amino acids. Germline values: CDR1 MNHEY, CDR2 SVGEGT. Trimming pared 0 bases from V and 5 bases from J, leaving 13 bases between. CDR3 in DNA: TGTGCCAGCAGTTACTCGAGTCTCTACTCGGAGACCCAGTACTTC. This encodes CASSYSSLYSETQYF.

The table lists this clonotype with a few counts. This rearrangement joins TRBV12-3 or TRBV12-4 to TRBJ2-1, with D unclear. This CDR3 is built from 15 residues. Between the trimmed V and J ends, which lost 3 bases and 6 bases, there was a span of 15 bases. Written as DNA, the CDR3 is TGTGCCAGCAGTTTCGGGCGCAACTCCCTCAATGAGCAGTTCTTC. It translates to CASSFGRNSLNEQFF.

This clonotype was observed at least ten times. V is TRBV11-2 and J is TRBJ2-2, with 7 bases lining up with TRBD1. Germline-derived CDR1 and CDR2 are SGHAT and FQNNGV. The CDR3 is 15 residues long. The junction had 4 bases not matched to a gene; V was cut back by 1 base and J by 5 bases. CDR3 protein: CASSLGQGWTGELFF. CDR3 sequence (DNA): TGTGCCAGCAGCTTAGGACAGGGATGGACCGGGGAGCTGTTTTTT.

This sequence joins TRBV12-3 or TRBV12-4 and TRBJ2-7, with D perhaps TRBD1 (5 bases). The length of the CDR3 is 12 residues. Trimming took 5 bases from V and 3 from J, leaving 8 bases between them. This chain's CDR3 is CASSKQDYEQYF. In DNA form, the CDR3 reads TGTGCCAGCAGTAAACAGGACTACGAGCAGTACTTC.

Ten or more counts support this clonotype. The rearrangement uses TRBV7-9 and TRBJ1-6; D not certain. Germline V gives CDR1 SEHNR, CDR2 FQNEAQ (reference sequence). The CDR3 contains 15 residues. Trimming removed 2 bases from V and 7 bases from J, with 12 bases in between. The CDR3 protein is CASSLTPGYNSPLHF. The DNA for the CDR3 is TGTGCCAGCAGCTTAACCCCAGGTTACAATTCACCCCTCCACTTT.

This clonotype appeared a few times. The chain recombines TRBV28 with TRBJ2-5; possible D gene TRBD1, 6 bases. Trimming left V 3 bases short and J 2 bases short, with 10 bases between. This CDR3 contains 14 residues. Germline lookup yields CDR1 MDHEN and CDR2 SYDVKM. In DNA, the CDR3 is TGTGCCAGCAGTTTCCTCAGGGGACAAGAGACCCAGTACTTC. Its protein product is CASSFLRGQETQYF.

Ten or more counts support this clonotype. The chain has TRBV2 and TRBJ2-1, with 10 bases that match TRBD1. The ends lost 7 bases at V and 8 bases at J; junction bases unmatched: 8. The V gene's germline CDR1 is SNHLY and CDR2 FYNNEI. The CDR3 runs to 14 residues. The CDR3 loop is CASKPGQGWDEQFF. As DNA, the CDR3 is TGTGCCAGCAAACCGGGACAGGGGTGGGATGAGCAGTTCTTC.

This clonotype was observed many times. The chain uses TRBV12-3 or TRBV12-4 and TRBJ2-3; 7 bases line up with TRBD2. This CDR3 is 14 amino acids long. V lost 4 bases and J lost 6; bases outside the gene matches: 7. The CDR3 bases are TGTGCCAGCAGTTCCAGCGGGGTCCCGGATACGCAGTATTTT. This encodes CASSSSGVPDTQYF.

This clonotype was counted ten times or more. This sequence joins TRBV3-1 and TRBJ2-1, with D possibly being TRBD1 (6 bases). With 1 base removed from V and 7 bases from J, the gap between germline ends came to 8 bases. This CDR3 contains 13 residues. The V gene's germline CDR1 is LGHDT and CDR2 YNNKEL (reference sequence). CDR3 coding DNA: TGTGCCAGCAGCCAAGTACAGGGAAATGAGCAGTTCTTC. Amino acids: CASSQVQGNEQFF.

This clonotype was recorded many times. The rearrangement links TRBV29-1 to TRBJ2-5; TRBD2 aligns across 11 bases. CDR1 is SQVTM and CDR2 is ANQGSEA in the germline V gene. Trimming removed 7 bases from V and 5 bases from J; junction bases left unmatched: 9. This CDR3 contains 14 residues. The DNA of the CDR3 is TGCAGCGCCACCCTAGCGGGAGGTTTGGAGACCCAGTACTTC. Protein sequence: CSATLAGGLETQYF.

In this sample, this clonotype turned up many times. The genes are TRBV7-2 and TRBJ2-5; 7 bases align to TRBD2. In germline, CDR1 is SGHTA, CDR2 FQGNSA. Trimming at V came to 5 bases and at J to 2 bases, leaving 2 bases not matched to a gene. CDR3 length: 13 amino acids. The CDR3 is CASSRTRQETQYF. The CDR3 region has the DNA TGTGCCAGCAGCCGGACTAGGCAAGAGACCCAGTACTTC.

This clonotype was recorded many times. The V gene is TRBV4-2, the J gene TRBJ1-1, with a tentative D call TRBD1 (6 bases). The V end was cut by 0 bases, the J end by 1 base, with 12 bases between. The CDR3 length is 16 residues. Germline CDR1 LGHNA, CDR2 YNFKEQ. The CDR3 loop is CASSQDGGTRNTEAFF. For the CDR3, the DNA is TGTGCCAGCAGCCAAGACGGGGGGACACGGAACACTGAAGCTTTCTTT.

This clonotype turned up a few times. The chain has TRBV4-1 and TRBJ2-3; D gene unclear. The ends were cut back, 1 base at V and 10 bases at J, with 12 bases in the middle. Germline V gene lookup returns CDR1 MGHRA and CDR2 YSYEKL. This CDR3 is 13 amino acids long. CDR3 sequence reads: CASSQGVNLAQYF. In nucleotides, the CDR3 is TGCGCCAGCAGCCAAGGTGTGAACCTTGCGCAGTATTTT.

This clonotype was counted only a few times. The V and J genes are TRBV6-1 and TRBJ2-7; 10 nucleotides match TRBD1. V lost 6 bases, J lost 3 bases, and 2 bases stayed unmatched. CDR1 is MNHNS, CDR2 SASEGT, per germline. CDR3 length: 13 amino acids. CDR3 nucleotide sequence: TGTGCCAGCAGGGACAGGGGGAACTACGAGCAGTACTTC. Protein sequence: CASRDRGNYEQYF.